The clone carrying this TCR beta chain was observed once. The data belong to a study of preoperative IRX-2 immunotherapy in early breast cancer. Assay: immunoSEQ multiplex PCR; the TCRdb copy retains only in-frame clones and omits some. Of tens of thousands of clones in the sample, about 90% were seen once. The V gene end was trimmed by 5 bases and the J gene end by 2 bases; junction bases not matched to a gene: 8. CDR3 length: 15 amino acids. The germline V gene has CDR1 SGHVS and CDR2 FQNEAQ. Treatment given: preoperative locoregional IRX-2 cytokine immunotherapy. This phase Ib study tested locoregional IRX-2 cytokine immunotherapy given before surgery.

The V call is TRBV7-8, the J call TRBJ1-2; TRBD1 matches 7 bases. This material was acquired from a patient treated with IRX-2 immunotherapy. The receptor comes from a human donor with breast cancer. The CDR3 DNA follows: TGTGCCAGCAGCCCCGGACAGGTGCCGAACTATGGCTACACCTTC. It codes for CASSPGQVPNYGYTF.